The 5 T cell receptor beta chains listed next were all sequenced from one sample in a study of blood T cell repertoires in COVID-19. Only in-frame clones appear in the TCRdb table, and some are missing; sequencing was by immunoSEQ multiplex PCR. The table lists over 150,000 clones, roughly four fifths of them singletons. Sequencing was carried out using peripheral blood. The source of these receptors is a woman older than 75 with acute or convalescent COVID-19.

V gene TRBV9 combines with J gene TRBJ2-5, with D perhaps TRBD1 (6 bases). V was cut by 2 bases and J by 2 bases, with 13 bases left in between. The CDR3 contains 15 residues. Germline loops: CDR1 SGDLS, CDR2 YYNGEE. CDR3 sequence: CASSVAGAIQETQYF. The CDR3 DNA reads TGTGCCAGCAGCGTCGCAGGGGCGATACAAGAGACCCAGTACTTC.

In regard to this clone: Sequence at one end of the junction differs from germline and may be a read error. CDR3 sequence: CASSQNSRQLFF. The CDR3 coding sequence is TGTGCCAGCAGCCAAAATTCAAGACAGCTCTTTTTT. The V call is TRBV3-1 (or the pseudogene TRBV3-2), the J call TRBJ2-3; weak D call: TRBD1 (5 bases). Germline CDR1 reads LGHDT; CDR2 reads YNNKEL (reference sequence). This CDR3 is 12 amino acids long.

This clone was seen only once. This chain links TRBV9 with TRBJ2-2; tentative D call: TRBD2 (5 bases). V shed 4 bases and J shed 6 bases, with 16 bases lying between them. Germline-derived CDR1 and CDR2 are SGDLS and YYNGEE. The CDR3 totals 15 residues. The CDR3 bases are TGTGCCAGCAGCCACCCCTCATCGCGGGCCGGGGAGCTGTTTTTT. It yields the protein CASSHPSSRAGELFF.

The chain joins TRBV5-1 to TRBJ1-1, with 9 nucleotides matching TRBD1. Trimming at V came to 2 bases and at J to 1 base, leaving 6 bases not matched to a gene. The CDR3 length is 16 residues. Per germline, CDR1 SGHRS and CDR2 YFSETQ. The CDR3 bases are TGCGCCAGCAGCTTATCTGGGGGACAGGGGAACACTGAAGCTTTCTTT. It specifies CASSLSGGQGNTEAFF.

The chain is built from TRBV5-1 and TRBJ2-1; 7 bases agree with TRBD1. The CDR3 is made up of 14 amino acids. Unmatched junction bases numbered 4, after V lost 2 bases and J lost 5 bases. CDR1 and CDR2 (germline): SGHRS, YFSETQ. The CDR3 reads CASSLGTANNEQFF. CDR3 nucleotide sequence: TGCGCCAGCAGCTTAGGGACAGCCAACAATGAGCAGTTCTTC.